This TCR beta chain appears in the sequencing data of a study of blood T cell repertoires in COVID-19. Turning to the study itself: T cells, B-cell-depleted T cells, or PBMCs supplied cDNA or gDNA.

This CDR3 contains 15 residues. The V gene's germline CDR1 is MNHNY and CDR2 SVGAGI (reference sequence). Trimming pared 0 bases from V and 5 bases from J, leaving 14 bases between. Per the original methods: Reference gene primer amplification gave nucleated cell count estimates. The protocol was immunoSEQ multiplex PCR, while the TCRdb copy is restricted to in-frame clones and leaves out a portion. Clone size and V and J calls were adopted from that table, with D and trimming inferred from the DNA. The sample has 210,000 or so clones, 85% seen once; the top ten hold approximately 5%. The gene calls are TRBV6-6 and TRBJ2-7, with D perhaps matching TRBD2 (6 bases). The material sequenced was peripheral blood. The sequence was collected from a man over 45 with COVID-19, enrolled during active disease. The CDR3 loop reads CASSYSAGPENEQYF. The CDR3 region has the DNA TGTGCCAGCAGTTACTCGGCGGGGCCCGAAAACGAGCAGTACTTC.